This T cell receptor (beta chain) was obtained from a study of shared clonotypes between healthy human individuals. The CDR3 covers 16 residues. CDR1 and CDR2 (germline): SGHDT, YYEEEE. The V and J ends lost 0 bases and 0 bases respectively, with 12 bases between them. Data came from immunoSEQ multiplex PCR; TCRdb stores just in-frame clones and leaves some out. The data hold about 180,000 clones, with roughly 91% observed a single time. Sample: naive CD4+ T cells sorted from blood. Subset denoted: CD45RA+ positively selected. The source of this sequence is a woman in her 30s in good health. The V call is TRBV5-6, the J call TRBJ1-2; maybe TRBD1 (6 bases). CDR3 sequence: CASSLVGQSSNYGYTF. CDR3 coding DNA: TGTGCCAGCAGCTTGGTAGGACAGTCGTCTAACTATGGCTACACCTTC.